The rows below give T cell receptor beta chains drawn from one sample of a study of cytomegalovirus exposure and HLA in healthy donors. The method was immunoSEQ multiplex PCR; TCRdb's version includes in-frame clones alone and lacks a portion of them. Of 100,000 to 150,000 clones listed, 89% are singletons. Sequencing used PBMCs. Source of these receptors: a woman in her late teens or twenties in good health and CMV-seronegative. Both conserved end residues are part of each CDR3. The order of the fields is D gene, V gene, clone size, J gene, CDR3 protein, CDR3 DNA. D genes are given only for firm matches. The listing skips clone size in some rows; elsewhere it reads once, few, many or a size class.

D: .; V: TRBV15; size: .; J: TRBJ2-7; CDR3: CATSRVPLSSYEQYF; DNA: TGTGCCACCAGCAGAGTTCCTCTAAGCTCCTACGAGCAGTACTTC
D: .; V: TRBV5-6; size: .; J: TRBJ2-2; CDR3: CASSLYSRELFF; DNA: TGTGCCAGCAGCTTGTATTCCCGGGAGCTGTTTTTT
D: .; V: TRBV7-8; size: .; J: TRBJ2-7; CDR3: CASTIGGGSVDEQYF; DNA: TGTGCCAGCACCATAGGGGGGGGCTCCGTGGACGAGCAGTACTTC
D: TRBD1; V: TRBV29-1; size: once; J: TRBJ1-4; CDR3: CSVGQGNEKLFF; DNA: TGCAGCGTAGGACAGGGGAATGAAAAACTGTTTTTT
D: TRBD2; V: TRBV4-2; size: .; J: TRBJ2-1; CDR3: CASSQDSGGAYNEQFF; DNA: TGTGCCAGCAGCCAAGATAGCGGGGGGGCCTACAATGAGCAGTTCTTC
D: .; V: TRBV15; size: .; J: TRBJ2-3; CDR3: CATSRDRADTQYF; DNA: TGTGCCACCAGCAGAGATCGTGCAGATACGCAGTATTTT
D: TRBD1; V: TRBV19; size: .; J: TRBJ2-7; CDR3: CASRDGQGGSYEQYF; DNA: TGTGCCAGCCGCGATGGACAGGGGGGATCCTACGAGCAGTACTTC
D: .; V: TRBV11-2; size: .; J: TRBJ2-7; CDR3: CASSGIRGSYEQYF; DNA: TGTGCCAGCAGCGGGATAAGAGGGTCCTACGAGCAGTACTTC
D: .; V: TRBV6-5; size: .; J: TRBJ2-1; CDR3: CASSWGGFHNEQFF; DNA: TGTGCCAGCAGTTGGGGGGGCTTTCACAATGAGCAGTTCTTC
D: TRBD2; V: TRBV7-2; size: .; J: TRBJ2-1; CDR3: CASSSHLAGGRDEQFF; DNA: TGTGCCAGCAGCTCCCATTTAGCGGGGGGGCGGGATGAGCAGTTCTTC
D: TRBD2; V: TRBV18; size: .; J: TRBJ2-1; CDR3: CASSPPSSGGAKQFF; DNA: TGTGCCAGCTCACCACCCTCTAGCGGGGGGGCCAAGCAGTTCTTC
D: .; V: TRBV5-6; size: .; J: TRBJ2-3; CDR3: CASSSPGASTDTQYF; DNA: TGTGCCAGCAGCTCGCCAGGGGCGAGCACAGATACGCAGTATTTT
D: .; V: TRBV4-1; size: .; J: TRBJ2-1; CDR3: CASSQAFYNEQFF; DNA: TGCGCCAGCAGCCAAGCTTTCTACAATGAGCAGTTCTTC
D: TRBD1; V: TRBV6-6; size: .; J: TRBJ1-1; CDR3: CASRIQGHTEAFF; DNA: TGTGCCAGCAGAATACAGGGGCACACTGAAGCTTTCTTT
D: .; V: TRBV5-1; size: .; J: TRBJ1-5; CDR3: CASSLTGINQPQHF; DNA: TGCGCCAGCAGCTTGACAGGGATAAATCAGCCCCAGCATTTT
D: TRBD1; V: TRBV5-6; size: .; J: TRBJ1-2; CDR3: CASSLWDSYGYTF; DNA: TGTGCCAGCAGCCTATGGGACAGCTATGGCTACACCTTC
D: .; V: TRBV27; size: .; J: TRBJ2-1; CDR3: CASSPTYNEQFF; DNA: TGTGCCAGCAGCCCCACCTACAATGAGCAGTTCTTC
D: TRBD2; V: TRBV6-1; size: once; J: TRBJ2-1; CDR3: CASSVGSGGGEQFF; DNA: TGTGCCAGCAGTGTAGGTAGCGGGGGCGGGGAGCAGTTCTTC
D: .; V: TRBV18; size: .; J: TRBJ1-6; CDR3: CASSSLKLPNSPLHF; DNA: TGTGCCAGCTCATCTCTCAAGCTACCGAATTCACCCCTCCACTTT
D: .; V: TRBV5-1; size: .; J: TRBJ2-5; CDR3: CASSPGGSGQETQYF; DNA: TGCGCCAGCAGCCCGGGGGGCTCGGGACAAGAGACCCAGTACTTC
D: .; V: TRBV19; size: .; J: TRBJ1-5; CDR3: CASSRQAGQPQHF; DNA: TGTGCCAGTAGCCGACAGGCAGGTCAGCCCCAGCATTTT
D: .; V: TRBV19; size: .; J: TRBJ2-1; CDR3: CASSVTEYNEQFF; DNA: TGTGCCAGTAGTGTGACAGAGTACAATGAGCAGTTCTTC
D: .; V: TRBV5-1; size: once; J: TRBJ1-1; CDR3: CASSLVGARSEAFF; DNA: TGCGCCAGCAGCTTGGTAGGGGCAAGGTCTGAAGCTTTCTTT
D: .; V: TRBV6-5; size: .; J: TRBJ1-5; CDR3: CASSYSRVQPQHF; DNA: TGTGCCAGCAGTTACTCGCGGGTTCAGCCCCAGCATTTT
D: .; V: TRBV7-9; size: .; J: TRBJ2-3; CDR3: CASSLGDFTDTQYF; DNA: TGTGCCAGCAGCTTAGGGGACTTCACAGATACGCAGTATTTT
D: TRBD2; V: TRBV23-1; size: .; J: TRBJ2-3; CDR3: CASSQSAGGLSGTQYF; DNA: TGCGCCAGCAGTCAATCGGCGGGAGGCCTCTCCGGTACGCAGTATTTT
D: .; V: TRBV14; size: .; J: TRBJ1-2; CDR3: CASSQEAAMAGWTRTF; DNA: TGTGCCAGCAGCCAAGAAGCCGCTATGGCAGGTTGGACTCGCACCTTC
D: TRBD2; V: TRBV5-4; size: .; J: TRBJ2-2; CDR3: CASTRIAGQTGELFF; DNA: TGTGCCAGCACTCGGATAGCGGGTCAGACCGGGGAGCTGTTTTTT
D: TRBD2; V: TRBV5-4; size: .; J: TRBJ2-7; CDR3: CASSSGLGDSEQYF; DNA: TGTGCCAGCAGCTCGGGACTAGGGGACTCCGAGCAGTACTTC
D: .; V: TRBV19; size: .; J: TRBJ1-3; CDR3: CASSIQGAGNTIYF; DNA: TGTGCCAGTAGTATTCAGGGCGCTGGAAACACCATATATTTT
D: .; V: TRBV9; size: .; J: TRBJ1-2; CDR3: CASSNRGVYGYTF; DNA: TGTGCCAGCAGTAACCGGGGGGTCTATGGCTACACCTTC
D: .; V: TRBV4-2; size: .; J: TRBJ2-2; CDR3: CASSQASDTGELFF; DNA: TGTGCCAGCAGCCAAGCTAGCGACACCGGGGAGCTGTTTTTT
D: .; V: TRBV4-1; size: .; J: TRBJ1-5; CDR3: CASSQDLGCGTRNQPQHF; DNA: TGCGCCAGCAGCCAAGATCTTGGCTGCGGGACCCGGAATCAGCCCCAGCATTTT
D: .; V: TRBV4-1; size: .; J: TRBJ1-2; CDR3: CASSQLVRLNGYTF; DNA: TGCGCCAGCAGCCAACTAGTACGTCTCAATGGCTACACCTTC
D: TRBD1; V: TRBV4-1; size: .; J: TRBJ2-6; CDR3: CASSRYGTENSGANVLTF; DNA: TGCGCCAGCAGCCGCTACGGGACAGAGAACTCTGGGGCCAACGTCCTGACTTTC
D: TRBD2; V: TRBV2; size: .; J: TRBJ2-5; CDR3: CASSGAGGSQETQYF; DNA: TGTGCCAGCAGTGGGGCGGGGGGTTCGCAAGAGACCCAGTACTTC
D: TRBD1; V: TRBV5-1; size: .; J: TRBJ1-2; CDR3: CASSDRTGGTYGYTF; DNA: TGCGCCAGCAGCGACAGGACAGGGGGCACCTATGGCTACACCTTC
D: TRBD1; V: TRBV6-5; size: .; J: TRBJ2-3; CDR3: CASRGQGVGADTQYF; DNA: TGTGCCAGCAGGGGACAGGGGGTTGGGGCAGATACGCAGTATTTT
D: .; V: TRBV2; size: .; J: TRBJ2-2; CDR3: CASREAGSNTGELFF; DNA: TGTGCCAGCAGGGAGGCGGGTTCGAACACCGGGGAGCTGTTTTTT